This entry describes one T cell receptor (beta chain). Its antigen is as yet unknown. The V end was cut by 4 bases, the J end by 3 bases, with 14 bases between. Germline CDR1 is SGHRS and CDR2 is YFSETQ. The CDR3 extends over 14 amino acids. This specimen belongs to a study of glioma-infiltrating T cells. Amplification of TCR alpha and beta CDR3 regions from RNA used iRepertoire nested multiplex PCR. Input was about 100-450 ng of tissue mRNA or PBMC total RNA. TCRdb fed the multiplex PCR reads into MiXCR, producing one record per CDR3 protein. The sample has approximately 40,000 distinct CDR3 sequences, about a fifth seen once; the top ten hold roughly 6.8%. The study, taken as a whole, reports: Non-neoplastic patients had below-expected tissue-blood divergence, while all gliomas exceeded expectation. Only very few CDR3 sequences appeared in both tissue and blood.

The receptor was derived from a human donor with low-grade glioma or glioblastoma, undergoing nonglioma brain surgery, or in good health (not recorded which). The V gene is TRBV5-1, the J gene TRBJ2-7; possible D gene TRBD2, 5 bases. Sequenced material: glioma tissue, nonneoplastic brain tissue, or PBMCs (not recorded which). The CDR3, as DNA: TGCGCCAGCAGCGACTATTCCAAAAACTACGAGCAGTACTTC. This encodes CASSDYSKNYEQYF.